This T cell receptor (beta chain) was captured in a study of shared clonotypes between healthy human individuals. Whole-study results and caveats: Estimated richness was generally greater in naive than memory subsets. Clonotypes shared by all four donors outscored non-shared clonotypes in generation probability.

Comments on this clone: Its target is not known.

Per germline, CDR1 LGHNA and CDR2 YNFKEQ. The CDR3 has 18 amino acids. With V trimmed by 4 bases and J by 7 bases, 16 bases remained unmatched. DNA at 150 to 200 ng, about 30,000 T cell genomes, went into sorted-subset replicate PCRs. In the authors' workflow: ImmunoSEQ junction-only sequences lacked quality scores, so their filtering differed. Produced via immunoSEQ multiplex PCR; TCRdb's table is partial and in-frame only. The V and J calls and clone size were taken over from that table, and D and trimming were inferred from the DNA. The data hold hundreds of thousands of clones, with around 96% observed a single time. Naive CD8 cells, CD45RO-negative and positively selected for CCR7, excluded terminally differentiated effector memory CD45RA+ cells.

The sequencing sample was made of naive CD8+ T cells sorted from blood. The chain employs TRBV4-2 and TRBJ1-4; 9 nucleotides align to TRBD1. The receptor comes from a woman in her thirties in good health. Here the CDR3 reads CASSRTKPGQGYGEKLFF. CDR3 nucleotides: TGTGCCAGCAGCCGGACAAAACCGGGACAGGGTTACGGTGAAAAACTGTTTTTT.